The TCR beta chain under discussion was sequenced for a study of CD8+ T cells in alopecia areata. As for the study in general: Those treated were given oral tofacitinib at 5 to 10 mg twice daily.

Study results and caveats: Alopecia totalis/universalis scalp especially showed more expanded CD8+ clones than normal scalp.

The CDR3 runs 13 residues. Germline assignment: CDR1 SNHLY and CDR2 FYNNEI. V was clipped by 5 bases and J by 5 bases, with 12 bases between them. Extracted from the samples, RNA was reverse transcribed into cDNA to serve as the sequencing template. The protocol was immunoSEQ multiplex PCR, while the TCRdb copy is restricted to in-frame clones and leaves out a portion. The sample lists over 120,000 clones; around 50% were seen once. Turning to this clone: Its antigen is unknown.

Samples from alopecia areata patients were lesional scalp punch biopsies and peripheral blood. Sorting separated CD4+ and CD8+ T cells out of PBMCs. The rearrangement uses TRBV2 and TRBJ1-2, with unresolved D. The clonotype was recovered from a human donor with alopecia areata. Sequencing used CD4+ T cells sorted from blood, obtained at week 0. CDR3 in amino acids: CASSWVPLYGYTF. The DNA for the CDR3 is TGTGCCAGCAGTTGGGTCCCTTTGTATGGCTACACCTTC.